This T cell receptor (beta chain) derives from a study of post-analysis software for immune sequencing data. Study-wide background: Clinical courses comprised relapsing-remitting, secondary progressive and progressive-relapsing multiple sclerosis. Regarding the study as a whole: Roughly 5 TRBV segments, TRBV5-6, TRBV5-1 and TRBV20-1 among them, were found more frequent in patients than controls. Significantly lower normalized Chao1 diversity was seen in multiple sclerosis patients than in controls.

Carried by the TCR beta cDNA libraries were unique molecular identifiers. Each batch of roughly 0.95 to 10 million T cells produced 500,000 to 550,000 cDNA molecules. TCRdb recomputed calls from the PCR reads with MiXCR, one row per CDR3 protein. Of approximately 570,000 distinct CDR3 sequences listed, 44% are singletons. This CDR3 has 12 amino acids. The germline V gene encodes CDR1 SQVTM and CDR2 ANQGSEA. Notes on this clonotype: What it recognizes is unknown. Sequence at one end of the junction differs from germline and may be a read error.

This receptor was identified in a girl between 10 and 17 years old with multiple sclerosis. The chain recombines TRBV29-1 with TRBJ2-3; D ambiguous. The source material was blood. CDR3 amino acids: CSYDSSVDMQYF. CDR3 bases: TGCAGCTATGACTCGTCTGTAGATATGCAGTATTTT.